This T cell receptor beta chain was observed in a study of cytomegalovirus exposure and HLA in healthy donors. The PCR was carried out with 60 Vbeta primers and 13 Jbeta primers. Repertoires were generated with immunoSEQ multiplex PCR, while TCRdb's copy carries only in-frame clones and drops some. The sample holds some 160,000 clones, roughly 77% seen once. The germline CDR1 and CDR2 sequences are SEHNR and FQNEAQ (reference sequence). V lost 3 bases and J lost 1, with 10 bases in between. CDR3 size: 14 residues. Sequences were obtained from PBMCs. This TCR was sampled from a man in his fifties in good health and CMV-seropositive. This chain joins TRBV7-9 and TRBJ2-7; D uncertain. The CDR3 loop is CASSFGPGSYEQYF. As DNA, the CDR3 is TGTGCCAGCAGCTTCGGCCCCGGGTCCTACGAGCAGTACTTC.